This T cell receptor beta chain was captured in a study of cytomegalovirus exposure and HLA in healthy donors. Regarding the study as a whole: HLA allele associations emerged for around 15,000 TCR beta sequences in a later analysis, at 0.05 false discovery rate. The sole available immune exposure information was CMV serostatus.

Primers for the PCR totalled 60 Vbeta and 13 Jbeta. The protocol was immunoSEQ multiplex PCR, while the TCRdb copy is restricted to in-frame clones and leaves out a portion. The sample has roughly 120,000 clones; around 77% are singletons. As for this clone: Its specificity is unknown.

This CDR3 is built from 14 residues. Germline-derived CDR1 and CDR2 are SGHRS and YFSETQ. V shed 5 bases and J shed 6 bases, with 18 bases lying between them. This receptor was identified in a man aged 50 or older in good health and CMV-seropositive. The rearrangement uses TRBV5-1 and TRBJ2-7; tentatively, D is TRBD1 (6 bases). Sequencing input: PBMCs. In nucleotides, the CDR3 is TGCGCCAGCAGTTTGACAGGTTTCTCTCGCGAGCAGTACTTC. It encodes CASSLTGFSREQYF.